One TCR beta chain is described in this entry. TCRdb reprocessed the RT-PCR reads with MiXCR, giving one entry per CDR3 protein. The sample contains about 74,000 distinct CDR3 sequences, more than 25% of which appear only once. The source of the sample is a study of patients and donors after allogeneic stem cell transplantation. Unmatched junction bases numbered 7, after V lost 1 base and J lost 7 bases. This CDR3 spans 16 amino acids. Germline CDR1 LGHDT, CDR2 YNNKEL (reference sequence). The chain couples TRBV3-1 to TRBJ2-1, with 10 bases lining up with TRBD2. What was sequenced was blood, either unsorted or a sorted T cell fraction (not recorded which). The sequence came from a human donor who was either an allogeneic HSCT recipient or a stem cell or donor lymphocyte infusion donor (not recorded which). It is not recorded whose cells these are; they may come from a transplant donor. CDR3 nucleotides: TGTGCCAGCAGCCAAGCCGGTAGCGGGGGGTTTAATGAGCAGTTCTTC. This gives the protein CASSQAGSGGFNEQFF.